Listed here are 4 T cell receptor beta chains from one sample, sequenced in a study of chemoradiotherapy in HPV16-positive cancers. Libraries were prepared by immunoSEQ multiplex PCR; TCRdb keeps only in-frame clonotypes and omits some of them. The data hold 7,500 to 9,500 clones, with 75% observed a single time. Here the sequenced sample was tumor tissue, taken from a patient who underwent chemoradiotherapy. The receptors shown here come from a human donor with HPV-associated anogenital cancer.

V usage is TRBV15 and J usage is TRBJ1-1; D gene ambiguous. This CDR3 comprises 15 residues. Germline V gene lookup returns CDR1 LNHNV and CDR2 YYDKDF (reference sequence). Trimming left V 0 bases short and J 0 bases short, with 8 bases between. The CDR3, as DNA: TGTGCCACCAGCAGAGATTTAGACCTGAACACTGAAGCTTTCTTT. Amino acids: CATSRDLDLNTEAFF. Variable domain in full (rest from reference TRBV15 and TRBJ1-1): DAMVIQNPRYQVTQFGKPVTLSCSQTLNHNVMYWYQQKSSQAPKLLFHYYDKDFNNEADTPDNFQSRRPNTSFCFLDIRSPGLGDTAMYLCATSRDLDLNTEAFFGQGTRLTVV.

V usage is TRBV11-2 and J usage is TRBJ2-5; D is ambiguous. The CDR3 is 18 residues long. The V gene lost 5 bases and the J gene lost 0 bases, with 22 bases spanning the gap. From germline, CDR1 is SGHAT and CDR2 FQNNGV. This CDR3 is CASSVGRALRGYQETQYF. The CDR3 DNA follows: TGTGCCAGCAGCGTCGGCCGAGCTCTTAGAGGCTACCAAGAGACCCAGTACTTC.

The genes are TRBV7-2 and TRBJ2-1; 7 bases are a match to TRBD2. Germline assignment: CDR1 SGHTA and CDR2 FQGNSA. V dropped 5 bases and J dropped 0; count of bases not matched to a gene: 4. The CDR3 extends over 15 amino acids. The CDR3 DNA follows: TGTGCCAGCAGCGAAGCGGGAAACTCCTACAATGAGCAGTTCTTC. Amino acids: CASSEAGNSYNEQFF. The whole variable domain, remainder taken from reference TRBV7-2 and TRBJ2-1, is GAGVSQSPSNKVTEKGKDVELRCDPISGHTALYWYRQSLGQGLEFLIYFQGNSAPDKSGLPSDRFSAERTGGSVSTLTIQRTQQEDSAVYLCASSEAGNSYNEQFFGPGTRLTVL.

This chain links TRBV5-8 with TRBJ1-1, with D uncertain. Germline assignment: CDR1 SGHTS and CDR2 YDEGEE. This CDR3 contains 14 residues. Trimming took off 1 base at V and 5 bases at J, with 12 bases between the two ends. The CDR3 region is CASSLYQASTEAFF. CDR3 coding DNA: TGTGCCAGCAGCTTGTATCAGGCTAGTACTGAAGCTTTCTTT. Variable domain in full (rest from reference TRBV5-8 and TRBJ1-1): EAGVTQSPTHLIKTRGQQATLRCSPISGHTSVYWYQQALGLGLQFLLWYDEGEERNRGNFPPRFSGRQFPNYSSELNVNALELEDSALYLCASSLYQASTEAFFGQGTRLTVV.